This is a list of T cell receptor beta chains from one sample in a study of blood T cell repertoires in COVID-19. Repertoires were generated with immunoSEQ multiplex PCR, while TCRdb's copy carries only in-frame clones and drops some. The sample holds a few hundred thousand clones, around 89% seen once. The sequenced material came from PBMCs or T cells enriched from blood (not recorded which). The receptors come from a woman aged 18-29 years who had recovered from COVID-19. Each CDR3 is given with its conserved first and last residue. D genes are given only for firm matches. Clone size is stated in some rows and not others, as once, few, many or a class when expanded.

NA | 13 | TRBJ2-7 | NA | TRBV5-4 | TGTGCCAGCAGTAAGGAGGAAGCCTACGAGCAGTACTTC | CASSKEEAYEQYF
NA | 14 | TRBJ1-6 | NA | TRBV28 | TGTGCCAGCAGTCCTCTCAGGGGTTCCTCACCCCTCCACTTT | CASSPLRGSSPLHF
NA | 14 | TRBJ1-4 | few | TRBV7-9 | TGTGCCAGCAGTCCGGACAGCGTTAATGAAAAACTGTTTTTT | CASSPDSVNEKLFF
TRBD1 | 14 | TRBJ1-2 | NA | TRBV3-1/TRBV3-2 | TGTGCCAGCAGCCAACAGACAGGGGACAATGGCTACACCTTC | CASSQQTGDNGYTF
TRBD1 | 15 | TRBJ2-2 | NA | TRBV4-3 | TGCGCCAGCAGCCTGGACAGGGGGCGCGCCGGGGAGCTGTTTTTT | CASSLDRGRAGELFF
TRBD1 | 14 | TRBJ2-7 | NA | TRBV6-5 | TGTGCCAGCAGCAGCCGGGACAGCCACTACGAGCAGTACTTC | CASSSRDSHYEQYF
NA | 14 | TRBJ2-5 | NA | TRBV2 | TGTGCCAGCAGTGTACAGGAGAGGCGGGAGACCCAGTACTTC | CASSVQERRETQYF
NA | 13 | TRBJ1-6 | NA | TRBV30 | TGTGCCTGGAGTAGGGGTGGGTATTCACCCCTCCACTTT | CAWSRGGYSPLHF
NA | 14 | TRBJ1-2 | few | TRBV14 | TGTGCCAGCAGCCAAGGTTACGGGATCTATGGCTACACCTTC | CASSQGYGIYGYTF
TRBD1 | 16 | TRBJ1-2 | NA | TRBV6-6 | TGTGCCAGCAGCGGACAGGTGGGGGACCCAAACTATGGCTACACCTTC | CASSGQVGDPNYGYTF
NA | 12 | TRBJ2-2 | NA | TRBV7-3 | TGTGCCAGCAGCTCCTTCGGCGGGGAGCTGTTTTTT | CASSSFGGELFF
NA | 15 | TRBJ1-1 | NA | TRBV7-3 | TGTGCCAGCAGCTTAGCGATTGTGTCGAACACTGAAGCTTTCTTT | CASSLAIVSNTEAFF
TRBD2 | 19 | TRBJ2-7 | NA | TRBV3-1/TRBV3-2 | TGTGCCAGCAGCCATGTCCCACCCTTCAAAGCGGGACCCAGTTTGCCCCAGTACTTC | CASSHVPPFKAGPSLPQYF
NA | 14 | TRBJ1-4 | NA | TRBV7-9 | TGTGCCAGCAGCCCAGGGGTATCTAATGAAAAACTGTTTTTT | CASSPGVSNEKLFF
NA | 13 | TRBJ1-5 | NA | TRBV6-5 | TGTGCCAGCACTGGGGCGAAGGGTCAGCCCCAGCATTTT | CASTGAKGQPQHF
TRBD1 | 13 | TRBJ2-3 | NA | TRBV5-1 | TGCGCCAGCAGCTTCAGGGGGCCAGATACGCAGTATTTT | CASSFRGPDTQYF
TRBD1 | 14 | TRBJ1-1 | NA | TRBV15 | TGTGCCACCAGCAGGGGACAGTCCCCCGCTGAAGCTTTCTTT | CATSRGQSPAEAFF